In its sample, the clone carrying this T cell receptor (beta chain) ranks as medium-sized. Its antigen is not identified. The ends were cut back, 10 bases at V and 1 base at J, with 14 bases in the middle. The length of the CDR3 is 14 residues. The V gene's germline CDR1 is SNHLY and CDR2 FYNNEI. The data were obtained in a study of long-term antiretroviral therapy in people with HIV. Overall study: The earliest samples came from an era when ART typically awaited falling CD4 counts.

Study findings and constraints: Clonal expansions arising prior to ART prevailed in the repertoire at every time point. Controls showed broader CDR3 length ranges than did the HIV repertoires.

Survey-level resolution applied to immunoSEQ assay v3.0. The protocol was immunoSEQ multiplex PCR, while the TCRdb copy is restricted to in-frame clones and leaves out a portion. Here the sample spans roughly 8,500 clones, 65% to 85% being singletons. The TCR comes from a man in his forties with HIV. Source: unsorted PBMCs, taken 2.5 to 2.7 years before starting antiretroviral therapy. This chain links TRBV2 with TRBJ1-3; no clear D. As DNA, the CDR3 is TGTGCCACTAGGGAGGACCTTTCTGGAAACACCATATATTTT. Protein sequence: CATREDLSGNTIYF.